This note documents a single T cell receptor beta chain sequence. TCRdb keeps only in-frame clones here, not all; method: immunoSEQ multiplex PCR. The table lists approximately 90,000 clones, over 80% of them singletons. Time point reported: pretreatment peripheral blood. Urothelial carcinoma, locally advanced or metastatic, affected the patients. This record comes from a study of PD-L1 blockade in urothelial cancer. Looking at the study overall: Bladder-origin urothelial cancer in males described about 85% of the roughly 29 patients. Analyses were performed on blood at 3 weeks after treatment start (the second dose) and at 6 weeks.

The source material was PBMCs, sampled around atezolizumab (anti-PD-L1) treatment. The source is a man between 60 and 75 years old with urothelial cancer.

The CDR3 DNA is TGCGCCAGCAGTCAATATGCAAGCGGGGGGTGCACAGATACGCAGTATTTT. It yields the protein CASSQYASGGCTDTQYF. The rearrangement joins TRBV23-1 to TRBJ2-3; 9 nucleotides match TRBD2. TRBV23-1 has ORF status, its function being uncertain. This CDR3 is built from 17 residues. After removal of 1 base from V and 1 base from J, the junction contained 6 bases not matched to a gene.